Listed here are 10 T cell receptor beta chains from one sample, sequenced in a study of blood T cell repertoires in COVID-19. Only in-frame clones appear in the TCRdb table, and some are missing; sequencing was by immunoSEQ multiplex PCR. The sample yields about 340,000 clones, about four fifths seen once. The sample consisted of peripheral blood. Receptors were obtained from a man between 25 and 39 years old with active or convalescent COVID-19.

The chain joins TRBV15 to TRBJ2-7; 10 positions agree with TRBD2. Trimming took 0 bases from V and 0 from J; bases not matched to a gene: 2. Looked up from germline, CDR1 is LNHNV and CDR2 is YYDKDF (reference sequence). The CDR3 extends over 16 amino acids. This chain's CDR3 is CATSREASGSSYEQYF. CDR3 nucleotide sequence: TGTGCCACCAGCAGAGAGGCTAGCGGGAGCTCCTACGAGCAGTACTTC.

The chain employs TRBV5-1 and TRBJ2-1, with 10 bases that match TRBD2. CDR3 size: 17 residues. The V gene's germline CDR1 is SGHRS and CDR2 YFSETQ. V lost 5 bases to trimming and J lost 7 bases; unmatched junction nucleotides: 15. CDR3 bases: TGCGCCAGCAGTCTACCCGGCGGGCTAGCGGGAGCGAATGAGCAGTTCTTC. Its protein is CASSLPGGLAGANEQFF.

The chain uses TRBV7-3 and TRBJ1-1; tentative D call: TRBD1 (5 bases). The CDR3 covers 14 residues. V lost 3 bases and J 4 bases, leaving 12 bases between the germline ends. Germline loops: CDR1 SGHTA, CDR2 FQGTGA. CDR3 loop: CASSFSMGGTEAFF. The CDR3 nucleotides are TGTGCCAGCAGCTTTTCTATGGGGGGCACTGAAGCTTTCTTT.

V and J are TRBV12-5 and TRBJ1-2, with 7 bases identical to TRBD1. After removal of 3 bases from V and 8 bases from J, the junction contained 12 bases not matched to a gene. CDR3 length equals 15 residues. The germline gives CDR1 LGHNT, CDR2 FRNRAP. CDR3 sequence: CASGFSLTGMGGYTF. In nucleotides, the CDR3 is TGTGCTAGTGGTTTTAGCTTGACAGGGATGGGGGGCTACACCTTC.

V and J are TRBV9 and TRBJ2-5; TRBD2 might be the D (6 bases). V lost 2 bases and J lost 4, with 18 bases in between. The CDR3 totals 16 residues. The germline CDR1 and CDR2 sequences are SGDLS and YYNGEE. CDR3 DNA sequence: TGTGCCAGCAGCGTTGGGACGGGGGTCTGGGGAGAGACCCAGTACTTC. Translation: CASSVGTGVWGETQYF.

V and J are TRBV12-3 or TRBV12-4 and TRBJ1-2; no firm D call. This CDR3 is built from 11 residues. V lost 1 base and J 10 bases, leaving 7 bases between the germline ends. The CDR3 spells CASSLGHFYTF. CDR3 bases: TGTGCCAGCAGTTTAGGTCACTTCTACACCTTC.

The chain joins TRBV11-1 to TRBJ2-1; D is possibly TRBD2 (5 bases). Per the germline V gene, CDR1 is SGHAT and CDR2 is FQDESV (reference sequence). V lost 5 bases and J lost 4, with 12 bases in between. This CDR3 is built from 14 residues. The CDR3: CASSPSPGYNEQFF. DNA of the CDR3: TGTGCCAGCAGCCCATCCCCGGGGTACAATGAGCAGTTCTTC.

This rearrangement joins TRBV5-1 to TRBJ2-2, with a tentative D call TRBD1 (6 bases). CDR1 SGHRS and CDR2 YFSETQ come from the germline V gene. V was trimmed by 0 bases and J by 0 bases, leaving 12 bases between them. This CDR3 contains 17 residues. CDR3 DNA: TGCGCCAGCAGCTTGGAACAGGGCCTCGCGAACACCGGGGAGCTGTTTTTT. This codes for CASSLEQGLANTGELFF. Supplemented by reference TRBV5-1 and TRBJ2-2, the full variable domain reads KAGVTQTPRYLIKTRGQQVTLSCSPISGHRSVSWYQQTPGQGLQFLFEYFSETQRNKGNFPGRFSGRQFSNSRSEMNVSTLELGDSALYLCASSLEQGLANTGELFFGEGSRLTVL.

V is TRBV6-1 and J is TRBJ1-1; 8 nucleotides match TRBD1. Germline lookup yields CDR1 MNHNS and CDR2 SASEGT. The CDR3 length is 17 residues. After removal of 4 bases from V and 0 bases from J, the junction contained 10 bases not matched to a gene. CDR3 in DNA: TGTGCCAGCAGTGCGATCAGGGGGCTAACGATGAACACTGAAGCTTTCTTT. The encoded protein is CASSAIRGLTMNTEAFF.

The chain uses TRBV2 and TRBJ2-7, with a tentative D call TRBD2 (6 bases). V was cut by 3 bases and J by 1 base, with 7 bases left in between. Per germline, CDR1 SNHLY and CDR2 FYNNEI. The CDR3 sequence is 13 residues long. CDR3 region: CASSEGLSYEQYF. DNA for the CDR3: TGTGCCAGCAGTGAGGGACTTTCCTACGAGCAGTACTTC.